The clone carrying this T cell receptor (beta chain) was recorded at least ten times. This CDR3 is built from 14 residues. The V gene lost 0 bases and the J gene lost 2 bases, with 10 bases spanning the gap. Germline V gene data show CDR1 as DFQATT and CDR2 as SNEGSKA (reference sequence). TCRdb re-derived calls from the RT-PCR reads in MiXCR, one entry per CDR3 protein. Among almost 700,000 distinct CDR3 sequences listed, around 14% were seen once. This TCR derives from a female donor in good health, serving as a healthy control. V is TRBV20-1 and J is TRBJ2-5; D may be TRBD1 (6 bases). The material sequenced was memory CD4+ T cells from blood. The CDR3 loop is CSARDKTGQETQYF. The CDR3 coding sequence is TGCAGTGCTAGAGACAAAACAGGGCAAGAGACCCAGTACTTC.